The 7 T cell receptor beta chains reported below all come from one sample, sequenced in a study of regulatory T cells in long-lasting Graves disease. Construction of TCR beta libraries relied on iRepertoire HTBI primers and on Arm-PCR targeting CDR3 regions. TCRdb re-derived calls from the multiplex PCR reads in MiXCR, one entry per CDR3 protein. The sample records under 400,000 distinct CDR3 sequences, roughly 17% being singletons. Time point meaning: newly diagnosed GD, antithyroid drugs for less than 3 months. The authors made the TCR library using RNA they extracted from PBMCs. These data also featured in a second study, about T cells in Graves' hyperthyroidism and ophthalmopathy.

Sequencing used peripheral blood mononuclear cells (PBMCs), obtained at new diagnosis, from a patient treated with antithyroid drugs. These receptors all stem from a man in his forties with Graves disease.

The CDR3 here is CSVGDRMGQPQHF. As DNA, the CDR3 is TGCAGCGTGGGAGACAGGATGGGTCAGCCCCAGCATTTT. V usage is TRBV29-1 and J usage is TRBJ1-5, with D perhaps matching TRBD1 (6 bases). V was clipped by 6 bases and J by 6 bases, with 15 bases between them. Germline V gives CDR1 SQVTM, CDR2 ANQGSEA. This CDR3 is built from 13 residues.

V is TRBV7-9 and J is TRBJ2-7; TRBD1 is a possible D gene (6 bases). This CDR3 spans 16 amino acids. Germline lookup yields CDR1 SEHNR and CDR2 FQNEAQ (reference sequence). V was pared by 5 bases and J by 2 bases, with 19 bases between. CDR3 bases: TGTGCCAGCAGCGTCATGTCGGGACAACCGCCCTACGAGCAGTACTTC. Its translation is CASSVMSGQPPYEQYF.

This clonotype appeared a few times. The chain couples TRBV11-2 to TRBJ2-2; no firm D call. The CDR3 extends over 13 amino acids. From germline, CDR1 is SGHAT and CDR2 FQNNGV. Trimming pared 5 bases from V and 4 bases from J, leaving 8 bases between. CDR3: CASSPAPTGELFF. In DNA form, the CDR3 reads TGTGCCAGCAGCCCGGCTCCCACCGGGGAGCTGTTTTTT.

This clonotype has a single count. CDR3 loop: CASSYSTVAKNIQYF. CDR3 bases: TGTGCCAGCAGTTACTCGACTGTAGCCAAAAACATTCAGTACTTC. The chain is built from TRBV6-5 and TRBJ2-4; D unresolved. Trimming stripped 0 bases from V and 0 bases from J, with 6 bases between. Germline values: CDR1 MNHEY, CDR2 SVGAGI. The CDR3 has 15 amino acids.

This clonotype appeared many times. The chain couples TRBV6-2 or TRBV6-3 to TRBJ2-3, with 7 positions matching TRBD1. This CDR3 has 13 amino acids. V lost 6 bases and J lost 5; bases outside the gene matches: 5. Per germline, CDR1 MNHEY and CDR2 SVGEGT. DNA for the CDR3: TGTGCCAGCAGAACAGGGGAAAGAGATACGCAGTATTTT. Protein product: CASRTGERDTQYF.

This clonotype has ten or more counts. DNA for the CDR3: TGCAGTGCCACTGGACTAGCGGGGGCCTCCTACAATGAGCAGTTCTTC. Protein product: CSATGLAGASYNEQFF. The chain links TRBV20-1 to TRBJ2-1, with 13 nucleotides matching TRBD2. Germline trimming cut 6 bases from V and 0 bases from J; bases unmatched to any gene: 5. Germline V lookup: CDR1 DFQATT, CDR2 SNEGSKA (reference sequence). The length of the CDR3 is 16 residues.

Here the CDR3 DNA reads TGTGCCATCAGGACCGGGTCCACTAACTATGGCTACACCTTC. Its translation is CAIRTGSTNYGYTF. V and J are TRBV10-3 and TRBJ1-2; D is ambiguous. The CDR3 consists of 14 residues. Germline assignment: CDR1 ENHRY and CDR2 SYGVKD. Trimming shortened V by 6 bases and J by 0 bases, and 11 bases separated the two germline ends.